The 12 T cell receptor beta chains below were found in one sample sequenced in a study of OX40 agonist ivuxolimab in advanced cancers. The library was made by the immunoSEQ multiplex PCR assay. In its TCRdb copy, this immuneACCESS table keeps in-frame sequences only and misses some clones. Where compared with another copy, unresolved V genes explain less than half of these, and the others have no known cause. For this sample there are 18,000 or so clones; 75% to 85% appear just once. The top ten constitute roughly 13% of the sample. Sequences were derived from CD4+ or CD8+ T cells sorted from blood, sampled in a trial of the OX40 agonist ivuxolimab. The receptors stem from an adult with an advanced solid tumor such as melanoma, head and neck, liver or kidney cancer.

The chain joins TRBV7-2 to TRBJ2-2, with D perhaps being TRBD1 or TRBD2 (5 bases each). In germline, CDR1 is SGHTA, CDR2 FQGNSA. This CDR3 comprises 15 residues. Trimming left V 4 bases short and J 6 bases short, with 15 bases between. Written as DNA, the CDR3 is TGTGCCAGCAGCTCACCGGGACGTGGGGCCGGGGAGCTGTTTTTT. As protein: CASSSPGRGAGELFF.

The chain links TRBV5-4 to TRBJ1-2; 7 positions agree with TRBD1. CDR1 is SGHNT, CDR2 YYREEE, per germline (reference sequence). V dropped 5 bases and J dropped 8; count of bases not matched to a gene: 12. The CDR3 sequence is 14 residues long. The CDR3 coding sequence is TGTGCCAGCAGTCCACCCAGACAGGGTAGCGGCTACACCTTC. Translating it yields CASSPPRQGSGYTF.

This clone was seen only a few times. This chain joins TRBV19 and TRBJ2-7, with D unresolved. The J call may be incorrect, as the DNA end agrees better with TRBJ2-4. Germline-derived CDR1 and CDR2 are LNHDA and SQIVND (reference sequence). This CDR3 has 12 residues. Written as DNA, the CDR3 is TGTGCCAGTAGTATAGCCACTATCATTCAGTACTTC. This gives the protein CASSIATIIQYF.

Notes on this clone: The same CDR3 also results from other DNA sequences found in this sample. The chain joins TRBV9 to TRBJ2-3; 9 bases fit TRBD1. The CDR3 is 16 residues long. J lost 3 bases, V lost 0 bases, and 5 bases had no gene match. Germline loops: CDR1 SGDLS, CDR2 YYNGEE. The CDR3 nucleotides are TGTGCCAGCAGCGTAGCTGGCGGGACAGGGACAGATACGCAGTATTTT. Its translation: CASSVAGGTGTDTQYF.

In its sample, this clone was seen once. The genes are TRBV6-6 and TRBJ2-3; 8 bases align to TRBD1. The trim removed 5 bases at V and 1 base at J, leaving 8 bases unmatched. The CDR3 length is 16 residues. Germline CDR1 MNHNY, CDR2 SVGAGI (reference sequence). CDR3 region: CASSQDRAGGTDTQYF. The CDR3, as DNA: TGTGCCAGCAGTCAGGACAGGGCAGGGGGCACAGATACGCAGTATTTT.

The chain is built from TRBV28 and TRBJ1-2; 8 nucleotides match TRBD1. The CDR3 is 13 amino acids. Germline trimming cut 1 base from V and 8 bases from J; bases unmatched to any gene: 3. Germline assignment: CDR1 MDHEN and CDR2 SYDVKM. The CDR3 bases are TGTGCCAGCAGTTTATCAGGGGGCAGGGGCTACACCTTC. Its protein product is CASSLSGGRGYTF.

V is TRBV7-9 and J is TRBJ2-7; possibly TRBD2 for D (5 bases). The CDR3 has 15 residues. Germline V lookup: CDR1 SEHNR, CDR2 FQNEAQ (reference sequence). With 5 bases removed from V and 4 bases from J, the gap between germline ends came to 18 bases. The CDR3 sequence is CASSAATGVQYEQYF. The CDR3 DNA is TGTGCCAGCAGCGCAGCCACCGGGGTCCAGTACGAGCAGTACTTC.

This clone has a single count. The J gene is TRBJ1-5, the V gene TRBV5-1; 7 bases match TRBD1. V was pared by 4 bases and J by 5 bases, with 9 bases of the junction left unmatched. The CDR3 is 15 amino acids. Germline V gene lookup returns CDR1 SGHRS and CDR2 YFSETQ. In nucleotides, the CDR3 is TGCGCCAGCAGCCAAACGACAGGGAGATATCAGCCCCAGCATTTT. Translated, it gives CASSQTTGRYQPQHF. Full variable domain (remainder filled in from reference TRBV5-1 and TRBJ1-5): KAGVTQTPRYLIKTRGQQVTLSCSPISGHRSVSWYQQTPGQGLQFLFEYFSETQRNKGNFPGRFSGRQFSNSRSEMNVSTLELGDSALYLCASSQTTGRYQPQHFGDGTRLSIL.

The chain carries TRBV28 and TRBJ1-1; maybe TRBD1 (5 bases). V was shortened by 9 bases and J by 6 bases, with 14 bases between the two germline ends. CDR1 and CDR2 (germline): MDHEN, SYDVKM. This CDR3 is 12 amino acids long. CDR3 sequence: CASCTGPAEAFF. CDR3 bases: TGTGCCAGTTGTACAGGTCCTGCTGAAGCTTTCTTT. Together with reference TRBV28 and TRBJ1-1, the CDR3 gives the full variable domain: DVKVTQSSRYLVKRTGEKVFLECVQDMDHENMFWYRQDPGLGLRLIYFSYDVKMKEKGDIPEGYSVSREKKERFSLILESASTNQTSMYLCASCTGPAEAFFGQGTRLTVV.

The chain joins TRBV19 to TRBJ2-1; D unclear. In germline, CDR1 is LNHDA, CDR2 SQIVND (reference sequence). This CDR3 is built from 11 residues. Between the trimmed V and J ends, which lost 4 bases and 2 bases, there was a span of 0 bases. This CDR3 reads CASSTYNEQFF. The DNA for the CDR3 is TGTGCCAGTAGTACCTACAATGAGCAGTTCTTC.

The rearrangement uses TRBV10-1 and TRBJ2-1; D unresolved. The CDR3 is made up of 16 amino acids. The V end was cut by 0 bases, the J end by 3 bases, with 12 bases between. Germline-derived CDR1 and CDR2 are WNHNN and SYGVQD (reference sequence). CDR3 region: CASSESQSGLYNEQFF. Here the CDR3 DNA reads TGCGCCAGCAGTGAGTCGCAGTCAGGTCTCTACAATGAGCAGTTCTTC.

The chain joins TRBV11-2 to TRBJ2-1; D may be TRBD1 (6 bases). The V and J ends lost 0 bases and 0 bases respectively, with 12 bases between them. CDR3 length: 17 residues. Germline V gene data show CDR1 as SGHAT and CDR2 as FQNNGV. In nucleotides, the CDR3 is TGTGCCAGCAGCTTAGAGGGGGCAGCCCTCTCCTACAATGAGCAGTTCTTC. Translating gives CASSLEGAALSYNEQFF.